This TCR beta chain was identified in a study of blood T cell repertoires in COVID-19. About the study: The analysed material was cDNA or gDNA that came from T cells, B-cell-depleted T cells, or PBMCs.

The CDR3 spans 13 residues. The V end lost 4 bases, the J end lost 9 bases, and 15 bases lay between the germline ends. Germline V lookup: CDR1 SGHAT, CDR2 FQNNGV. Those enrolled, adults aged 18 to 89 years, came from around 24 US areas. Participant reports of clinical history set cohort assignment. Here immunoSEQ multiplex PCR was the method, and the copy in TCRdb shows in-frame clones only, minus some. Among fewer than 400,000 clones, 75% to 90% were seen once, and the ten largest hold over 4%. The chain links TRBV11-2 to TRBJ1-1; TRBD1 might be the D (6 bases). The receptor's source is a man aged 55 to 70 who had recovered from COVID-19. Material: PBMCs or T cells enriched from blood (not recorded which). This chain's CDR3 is CASSSTGFQKAFF. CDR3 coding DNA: TGTGCCAGCAGCTCGACAGGTTTCCAAAAAGCTTTCTTT.